The 28 T cell receptor beta chains listed next were all sequenced from one sample in a study of beta chain features in type 1 diabetes. Investigators reverse transcribed all isolated RNA, so they sequenced expressed TCRB transcripts. Profiled with immunoSEQ multiplex PCR; TCRdb holds only in-frame clones, not every one. In the table there are around 500,000 clones, 9.5% to 12% of which are singletons. The sequenced sample consisted of naive CD4+ T cells from blood. These receptors were collected from a woman aged 18-29 years in good health.

This chain connects TRBV5-1 to TRBJ2-5; D call uncertain. The CDR3 runs 15 residues. Trimming pared 2 bases from V and 2 bases from J, leaving 13 bases between. CDR1 is SGHRS and CDR2 is YFSETQ in the germline V gene. The chain's CDR3 is CASSLLPGPQETQYF. The CDR3 DNA reads as TGCGCCAGCAGCTTACTTCCAGGCCCGCAAGAGACCCAGTACTTC.

This clone has more than one count but fewer than ten. V and J are TRBV4-1 and TRBJ2-3; a weak D match, TRBD1 (6 bases). CDR1 is MGHRA and CDR2 is YSYEKL in the germline V gene. V was cut by 2 bases and J by 4 bases, with 16 bases left in between. This CDR3 comprises 16 residues. CDR3 amino acids: CASSQSPLGASDTQYF. CDR3 nucleotides: TGCGCCAGCAGCCAATCCCCGTTGGGGGCTTCAGATACGCAGTATTTT.

This clone was detected a few times. V gene TRBV5-6 combines with J gene TRBJ2-7; D tentatively reads TRBD1 or TRBD2 (5 bases each). Germline values: CDR1 SGHDT, CDR2 YYEEEE. This CDR3 is built from 15 residues. V lost 4 bases to trimming and J lost 3 bases, with 17 bases between them. In nucleotides, the CDR3 is TGTGCCAGCAGCGTGGGACCGCTCCTTCACTACGAGCAGTACTTC. The encoded protein is CASSVGPLLHYEQYF.

A few counts support this clone. This sequence joins TRBV7-2 and TRBJ2-7, with D possibly matching TRBD1 (6 bases). Germline V lookup: CDR1 SGHTA, CDR2 FQGNSA. CDR3 length: 15 amino acids. Trimming cost V 5 bases and J 0 bases, with 14 bases left between them. The CDR3 region has the DNA TGTGCCAGCAGCCTCCGGACAGCTAACTCCTACGAGCAGTACTTC. Translated: CASSLRTANSYEQYF. The full variable domain, rest sourced from reference TRBV7-2 and TRBJ2-7, is GAGVSQSPSNKVTEKGKDVELRCDPISGHTALYWYRQSLGQGLEFLIYFQGNSAPDKSGLPSDRFSAERTGGSVSTLTIQRTQQEDSAVYLCASSLRTANSYEQYFGPGTRLTVT.

The table lists this clone with a few counts. This chain uses TRBV5-1 with TRBJ1-1, with a weak D call TRBD1 (5 bases). V lost 4 bases to trimming and J lost 0 bases, with 13 bases between them. The CDR3 extends over 15 amino acids. Germline lookup yields CDR1 SGHRS and CDR2 YFSETQ. In DNA form, the CDR3 reads TGCGCCAGCAGCCGGGGACTGCTCATGAACACTGAAGCTTTCTTT. This sequence encodes CASSRGLLMNTEAFF.

This clone has only a few counts. The chain uses TRBV2 and TRBJ2-1; D ambiguous. In germline, CDR1 is SNHLY, CDR2 FYNNEI. The CDR3 extends over 11 amino acids. Trimming pared 7 bases from V and 7 bases from J, leaving 8 bases between. Here the CDR3 reads CASMWGNEQFF. The DNA for the CDR3 is TGTGCCAGCATGTGGGGAAATGAGCAGTTCTTC.

This clone was counted only a few times. The missing conserved phenylalanine or tryptophan at the end of this CDR3 makes a read error likely. The limits of the CDR3 on the DNA are not certain, so only TCRdb's listed CDR3 is given. The chain employs TRBV21-1 and TRBJ2-7; TRBD1, the D gene given by the table, was not confirmed from the DNA. TRBV21-1 is given as a pseudogene. The CDR3 length equals 11 residues, ends included. CDR3 sequence reads: CASRQLDRVGR.

V and J are TRBV2 and TRBJ1-5, with D maybe TRBD1 (6 bases). Trimming left V 7 bases short and J 4 bases short, with 14 bases between. Germline lookup yields CDR1 SNHLY and CDR2 FYNNEI. The CDR3 is 14 amino acids. The CDR3 DNA is TGTGCCAGCAATCCAGGGGAACGAAATCAGCCCCAGCATTTT. It translates to CASNPGERNQPQHF.

This clone was counted a few times. The rearrangement joins TRBV30 to TRBJ2-1; 7 bases map to TRBD1. With 3 bases clipped from V and 7 bases from J, the junction kept 6 bases outside the gene matches. The germline CDR1 and CDR2 sequences are GTSNPN and SVGIG (reference sequence). CDR3 length: 13 residues. The CDR3 region is CAWSSDRLNEQFF. The CDR3 DNA follows: TGTGCCTGGAGCTCGGACAGGCTGAATGAGCAGTTCTTC.

This clone showed up just a few times. The chain recombines TRBV5-1 with TRBJ2-1, with 11 bases identical to TRBD2. The CDR3 consists of 17 residues. J lost 5 bases, V lost 2 bases, and 9 bases had no gene match. Looked up from germline, CDR1 is SGHRS and CDR2 is YFSETQ. For the CDR3, the DNA is TGCGCCAGCAGCTTTATCGTCGGGACTAGCGGCAACAATGAGCAGTTCTTC. Encoded protein: CASSFIVGTSGNNEQFF.

This chain uses TRBV15 with TRBJ1-1; D remains unclear. Per the germline V gene, CDR1 is LNHNV and CDR2 is YYDKDF (reference sequence). The CDR3 totals 13 residues. Trimming pared 1 base from V and 1 base from J, leaving 4 bases between. In DNA, the CDR3 is TGTGCCACCAGCAGAGCCTGGAACACTGAAGCTTTCTTT. Translating it yields CATSRAWNTEAFF.

This sequence joins TRBV7-2 and TRBJ2-4; TRBD2 aligns across 7 bases. Germline-derived CDR1 and CDR2 are SGHTA and FQGNSA. The length of the CDR3 is 16 residues. The junction had 7 bases not matched to a gene; V was cut back by 5 bases and J by 0 bases. DNA of the CDR3: TGTGCCAGCAGCCAGGGAGGGGTCCTAGCCAAAAACATTCAGTACTTC. It codes for CASSQGGVLAKNIQYF.

The V call is TRBV4-1, the J call TRBJ2-6; no reliable D call. CDR1 is MGHRA, CDR2 YSYEKL, per germline. Trimming stripped 4 bases from V and 0 bases from J, with 13 bases between. The CDR3 is made up of 17 amino acids. The chain's CDR3 is CASSRTSWDSGANVLTF. CDR3 bases: TGCGCCAGCAGCCGAACCTCGTGGGACTCTGGGGCCAACGTCCTGACTTTC.

This clone was seen a few times. The identical CDR3 is also encoded by other nucleotide sequences in the sample. This chain uses TRBV29-1 with TRBJ2-1; D is possibly TRBD2 (5 bases). The germline V gene encodes CDR1 SQVTM and CDR2 ANQGSEA. CDR3 size: 16 residues. The V end lost 7 bases, the J end lost 0 bases, and 19 bases lay between the germline ends. CDR3 coding DNA: TGCAGCGCGCTGGCTGAGGGCTTCAGCTCCTACAATGAGCAGTTCTTC. Amino acids: CSALAEGFSSYNEQFF.

J is TRBJ2-1 and V is TRBV2; D remains ambiguous. Trimming removed 5 bases at V and 7 bases at J, with 6 bases between. The length of the CDR3 is 11 residues. The germline V gene encodes CDR1 SNHLY and CDR2 FYNNEI. CDR3 nucleotide sequence: TGTGCCAGCAGTTCATCTAATGAGCAGTTCTTC. This sequence encodes CASSSSNEQFF.

The chain has TRBV5-4 and TRBJ2-4; 8 nucleotides align to TRBD1. The CDR3 runs 15 residues. Germline assignment: CDR1 SGHNT and CDR2 YYREEE (reference sequence). V trimming: 4 bases; J trimming: 6 bases; junction bases outside the gene matches: 9. Written as DNA, the CDR3 is TGTGCCAGCAGCCCCGGACAGGGCCGAGGAAACATTCAGTACTTC. Amino acids: CASSPGQGRGNIQYF.

The chain recombines TRBV2 with TRBJ1-1, with a possible D match to TRBD1 (6 bases). In germline, CDR1 is SNHLY, CDR2 FYNNEI. Trimming removed 4 bases at V and 1 base at J, with 7 bases between. This CDR3 comprises 13 residues. As DNA, the CDR3 is TGTGCCAGCAGTGCGGACAGGAACACTGAAGCTTTCTTT. This gives the protein CASSADRNTEAFF.

This clone showed up just a few times. The chain employs TRBV6-5 and TRBJ2-4, with D possibly matching TRBD2 (5 bases). V lost 2 bases and J lost 8, with 10 bases in between. The CDR3 runs 13 residues. Germline V gene data show CDR1 as MNHEY and CDR2 as SVGAGI. The CDR3 bases are TGTGCCAGCAGTTACCGAGGGTTCCACATTCAGTACTTC. As protein: CASSYRGFHIQYF.

The CDR3 loop is CASSLGGGRTTGELFF. The CDR3 coding sequence is TGCGCCAGCAGCCTGGGCGGCGGCCGAACGACCGGGGAGCTGTTTTTT. The chain uses TRBV23-1 and TRBJ2-2, with D unclear. TRBV23-1 is an ORF for which the function is uncertain. V was cut by 6 bases and J by 5 bases, with 19 bases left in between. This CDR3 is 16 amino acids long.

This clone was seen only a few times. The chain has TRBV6-5 and TRBJ2-7; D call uncertain. Germline assignment: CDR1 MNHEY and CDR2 SVGAGI. V gave up 2 bases and J gave up 8 bases, with 7 bases separating them. This CDR3 is 11 amino acids long. CDR3 DNA: TGTGCCAGCAGTTACGGCCCCCAGCAGTACTTC. This codes for CASSYGPQQYF.

This clone has more than one count but fewer than ten. V and J are TRBV20-1 and TRBJ1-5; 8 positions agree with TRBD1. J was trimmed by 11 bases and V by 6 bases; bases with no gene match: 6. The germline V gene encodes CDR1 DFQATT and CDR2 SNEGSKA (reference sequence). This CDR3 contains 11 residues. The CDR3 nucleotides read TGCAGTGCGGGGACAGGCAAGGCCCAGCATTTT. This gives the protein CSAGTGKAQHF.

This chain uses TRBV7-9 with TRBJ2-3; 10 nucleotides align to TRBD1. In germline, CDR1 is SEHNR, CDR2 FQNEAQ (reference sequence). The CDR3 contains 14 residues. Trimming at V came to 6 bases and at J to 1 base, leaving 1 base not matched to a gene. In DNA form, the CDR3 reads TGTGCCAGCAGGACAGGGGGCGGCACAGATACGCAGTATTTT. Its protein product is CASRTGGGTDTQYF. Combining the CDR3 with reference TRBV7-9 and TRBJ2-3 gives the whole variable domain DTGVSQNPRHKITKRGQNVTFRCDPISEHNRLYWYRQTLGQGPEFLTYFQNEAQLEKSRLLSDRFSAERPKGSFSTLEIQRTEQGDSAMYLCASRTGGGTDTQYFGPGTRLTVL.

This clone was seen more than once but under ten times. The gene calls are TRBV14 and TRBJ2-2; D gene unclear. The germline gives CDR1 SGHDN, CDR2 FVKESK. V was trimmed by 0 bases and J by 3 bases, leaving 8 bases between them. CDR3 length: 15 amino acids. The CDR3 bases are TGTGCCAGCAGCCAAGAGTTACATTACACCGGGGAGCTGTTTTTT. Residues: CASSQELHYTGELFF.

This chain joins TRBV30 and TRBJ1-2; TRBD1 matches 9 bases. CDR1 GTSNPN and CDR2 SVGIG come from the germline V gene (reference sequence). V gave up 7 bases and J gave up 6 bases; unmatched junction bases: 9. The CDR3 spans 13 residues. DNA of the CDR3: TGTGCCTCATGGACAGGGGAAATGCATGGCTACACCTTC. Translated, it gives CASWTGEMHGYTF.

The J gene is TRBJ2-1, the V gene TRBV27; a possible D gene is TRBD2 (7 bases). The CDR3 spans 15 residues. Germline V lookup: CDR1 MNHEY, CDR2 SMNVEV (reference sequence). Trimming removed 6 bases from V and 4 bases from J, with 16 bases in between. In nucleotides, the CDR3 is TGTGCCAGCAGGAAAACCGGGGGGCCGTACAATGAGCAGTTCTTC. It is translated as CASRKTGGPYNEQFF.

The genes are TRBV6-5 and TRBJ2-5; D perhaps matches TRBD2 (6 bases). The V gene lost 8 bases and the J gene lost 5 bases, with 15 bases spanning the gap. The length of the CDR3 is 13 residues. The V gene's germline CDR1 is MNHEY and CDR2 SVGAGI. The chain's CDR3 is CASRRGLEETQYF. The CDR3, as DNA: TGTGCCAGCCGTCGGGGGTTAGAGGAGACCCAGTACTTC.

The chain has TRBV11-3 and TRBJ1-2; 9 bases match TRBD1. After removal of 0 bases from V and 5 bases from J, the junction contained 1 base not matched to a gene. The CDR3 consists of 14 residues. Germline lookup yields CDR1 SGHNT and CDR2 YENEEA. CDR3 sequence: CASSLEGQGYGYTF. CDR3 DNA sequence: TGTGCCAGCAGCTTAGAGGGACAGGGATATGGCTACACCTTC.

This clone appeared a few times. This chain uses TRBV2 with TRBJ2-5; D ambiguous. V lost 6 bases and J 7 bases, leaving 9 bases between the germline ends. The CDR3 sequence is 11 residues long. The germline CDR1 and CDR2 sequences are SNHLY and FYNNEI. The CDR3 nucleotides are TGTGCCAGCAGGTACAGAGGGACCCAGTACTTC. It yields the protein CASRYRGTQYF.